This T cell receptor (beta chain) was sequenced for a study of T cells in tuberculosis. Study-wide background: T cells were selected with CD1B tetramers loaded with glucose monomycolate. A South African cohort included IGRA-negative adolescents, latently infected IGRA-positive adolescents and adults with active tuberculosis.

Details on this clone: Its target is not known.

The V gene lost 3 bases and the J gene lost 10 bases, with 6 bases spanning the gap. CDR1 is SGHNT, CDR2 YENEEA, per germline. The CDR3 runs 10 residues. General study findings and limits: Active tuberculosis alpha repertoires lay closer to GMM-specific TCRs than controls'.

Method: immunoSEQ multiplex PCR; TCRdb's copy keeps in-frame clones and lacks some. The sample shows 26,000 or so clones, 90% of them seen only once. The origin of this receptor is a donor aged 10-29 years with latent tuberculosis or without tuberculosis infection. The chain employs TRBV11-3 and TRBJ1-1; D gene uncertain. Source material: PBMCs. Written as DNA, the CDR3 is TGTGCCAGCAGCTTCCGGGGAGCTTTCTTT. Protein product: CASSFRGAFF.